This T cell receptor (beta chain) is drawn from a study of cytomegalovirus exposure and HLA in healthy donors. Study-wide findings and caveats: The authors assumed roughly uniform sequencing depth across donors for presence/absence analyses.

The CDR3 consists of 17 residues. The junction had 11 bases not matched to a gene; V was cut back by 6 bases and J by 6 bases. The germline V gene encodes CDR1 WNHNN and CDR2 SYGVQD (reference sequence). PCR amplification relied on 60 Vbeta primers (plus 13 Jbeta primers). The assay was immunoSEQ multiplex PCR, and TCRdb's table has in-frame clones only and misses some. There are about 160,000 clones in the sample; about four fifths occur only once, and 1% lies in the top ten. Comment on this clone: The antigen is not known.

Sequenced material: PBMCs. The chain is built from TRBV10-1 and TRBJ2-3; 14 bases map to TRBD2. This TCR derives from a woman in her fifties or sixties in good health and CMV-seropositive. This chain's CDR3 is CASSTPGLAGAEDTQYF. CDR3 DNA: TGCGCCAGCAGCACGCCGGGACTAGCGGGAGCAGAGGATACGCAGTATTTT.